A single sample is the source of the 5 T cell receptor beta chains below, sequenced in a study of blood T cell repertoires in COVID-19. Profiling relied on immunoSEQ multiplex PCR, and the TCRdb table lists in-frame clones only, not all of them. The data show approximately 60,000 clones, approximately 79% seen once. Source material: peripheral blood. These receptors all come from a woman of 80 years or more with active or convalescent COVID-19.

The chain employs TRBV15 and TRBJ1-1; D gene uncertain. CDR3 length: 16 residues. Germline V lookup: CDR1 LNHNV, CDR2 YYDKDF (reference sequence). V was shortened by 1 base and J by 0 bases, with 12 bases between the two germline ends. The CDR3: CATSRAGRVMNTEAFF. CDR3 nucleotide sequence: TGTGCCACCAGCAGAGCGGGAAGGGTCATGAACACTGAAGCTTTCTTT.

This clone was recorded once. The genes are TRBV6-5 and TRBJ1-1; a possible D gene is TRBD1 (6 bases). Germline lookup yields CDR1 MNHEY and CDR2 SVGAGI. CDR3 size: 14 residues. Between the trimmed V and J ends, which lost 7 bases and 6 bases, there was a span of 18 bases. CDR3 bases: TGTGCCAGCATTCTCACAGGGAGTAAAGCTGAAGCTTTCTTT. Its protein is CASILTGSKAEAFF.

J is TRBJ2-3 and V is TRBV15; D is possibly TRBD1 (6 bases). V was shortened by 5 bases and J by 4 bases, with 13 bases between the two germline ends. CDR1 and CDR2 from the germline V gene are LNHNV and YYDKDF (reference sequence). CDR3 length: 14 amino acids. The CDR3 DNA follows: TGTGCCACCAGCCCCAGGGGACCCTCAGATACGCAGTATTTT. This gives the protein CATSPRGPSDTQYF.

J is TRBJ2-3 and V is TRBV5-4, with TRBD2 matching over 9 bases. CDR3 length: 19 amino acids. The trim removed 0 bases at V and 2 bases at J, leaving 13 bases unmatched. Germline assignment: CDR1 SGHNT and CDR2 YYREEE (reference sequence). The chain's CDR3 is CASSLAVAGGPRPTDTQYF. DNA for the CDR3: TGTGCCAGCAGCTTGGCTGTTGCGGGGGGGCCTCGGCCCACAGATACGCAGTATTTT.

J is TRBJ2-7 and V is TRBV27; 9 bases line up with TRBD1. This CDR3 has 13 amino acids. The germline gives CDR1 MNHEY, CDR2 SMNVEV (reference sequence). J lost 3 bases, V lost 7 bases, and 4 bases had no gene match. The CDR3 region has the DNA TGTGCCAGCACCCCGACAGGGGGCTACGAGCAGTACTTC. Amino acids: CASTPTGGYEQYF.